The TCR beta chain described here comes from a study of cytomegalovirus exposure and HLA in healthy donors. This PCR relied on a set of 60 Vbeta primers and 13 Jbeta primers. The repertoire was sequenced with immunoSEQ multiplex PCR; TCRdb's copy has only in-frame clones and lacks some. The table records roughly 110,000 clones, under 80% of them present only once. The CDR3 has 14 amino acids. After removal of 4 bases from V and 6 bases from J, the junction contained 4 bases not matched to a gene. In germline, CDR1 is SGHTA, CDR2 FQGTGA. The sequence was obtained from a woman aged 40 to 50 in good health and CMV-seropositive. The gene calls are TRBV7-3 and TRBJ2-2; 8 bases align to TRBD1. Material: PBMCs. For the CDR3, the DNA is TGTGCCAGCAGCTCAAAGACAGGGGCCGGGGAGCTGTTTTTT. It translates to CASSSKTGAGELFF.